This T cell receptor beta chain is drawn from a study of blood T cell repertoires in COVID-19. Overall study context: The study drew acute and convalescent COVID-19 samples from the United States, Italy and Spain. The cDNA or gDNA used as material had been derived from T cells, B-cell-depleted T cells, or PBMCs.

In this sample, this clone turned up a few times. The method was immunoSEQ multiplex PCR; TCRdb's version includes in-frame clones alone and lacks a portion of them. The sample lists about 220,000 clones, around 86% occurring once. The CDR3 is 13 residues long. Trimming shortened V by 6 bases and J by 0 bases, and 8 bases separated the two germline ends. CDR1 is MRHNA, CDR2 SNTAGT, per germline. The TCR sequence derives from a human donor in a cohort sampled during active COVID-19. Material: peripheral blood. The chain recombines TRBV6-4 with TRBJ1-1; tentatively, D is TRBD1 (5 bases). Written as DNA, the CDR3 is TGTGCCAGCAGATCAGGGATGAACACTGAAGCTTTCTTT. Protein product: CASRSGMNTEAFF.